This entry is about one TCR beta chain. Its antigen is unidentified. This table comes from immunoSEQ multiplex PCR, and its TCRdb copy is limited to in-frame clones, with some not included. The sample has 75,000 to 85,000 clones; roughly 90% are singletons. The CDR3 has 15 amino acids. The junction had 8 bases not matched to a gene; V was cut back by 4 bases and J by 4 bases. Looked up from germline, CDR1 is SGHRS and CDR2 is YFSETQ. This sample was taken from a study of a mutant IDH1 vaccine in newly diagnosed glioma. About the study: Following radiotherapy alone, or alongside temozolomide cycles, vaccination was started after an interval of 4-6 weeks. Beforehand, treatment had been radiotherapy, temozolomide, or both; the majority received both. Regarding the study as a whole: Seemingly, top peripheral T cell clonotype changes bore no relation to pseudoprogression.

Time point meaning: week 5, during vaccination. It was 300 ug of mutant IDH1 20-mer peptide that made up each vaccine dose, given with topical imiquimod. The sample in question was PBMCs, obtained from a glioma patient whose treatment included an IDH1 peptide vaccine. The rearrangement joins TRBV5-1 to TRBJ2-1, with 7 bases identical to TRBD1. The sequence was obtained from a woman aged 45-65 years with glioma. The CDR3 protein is CASSPAGDSYNEQFF. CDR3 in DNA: TGCGCCAGCAGCCCTGCCGGGGACAGTTACAATGAGCAGTTCTTC.